This passage covers 24 T cell receptor beta chains from one sample sequenced in a study of blood T cell repertoires in COVID-19 (dated by TCRdb to the early 2020s). Library creation used the immunoSEQ multiplex PCR assay. The source is immuneACCESS, and TCRdb retained only in-frame sequences with V and J called. Part of the clones is not carried over; for the studies checked, unresolved V genes explain less than half of this, and the remainder is unexplained. This sample is represented by under 150,000 clones; more than 70% of them were singletons. 5% to 6% of the sample goes to the ten largest clones. Sequences were obtained from PBMCs or T cells enriched from blood (not recorded which). These receptors were obtained from a man between 35 and 55 years old with acute COVID-19.

V and J are TRBV28 and TRBJ1-5; 8 nucleotides align to TRBD1. J lost 2 bases, V lost 5 bases, and 14 bases had no gene match. The length of the CDR3 is 18 residues. Germline assignment: CDR1 MDHEN and CDR2 SYDVKM. CDR3 bases: TGTGCCAGCAGTCCCTTCTCCTCCTCGGACAGGGGCAATCAGCCCCAGCATTTT. Encoded protein: CASSPFSSSDRGNQPQHF.

The chain uses TRBV7-2 and TRBJ1-2; 7 bases map to TRBD1. Unmatched junction bases numbered 11, after V lost 3 bases and J lost 7 bases. The length of the CDR3 is 15 residues. Per germline, CDR1 SGHTA and CDR2 FQGNSA. The CDR3 DNA sequence: TGTGCCAGCAGCTTGACCGGGACAGAGGTTCGTGGCTACACCTTC. Protein sequence: CASSLTGTEVRGYTF.

This clone was counted once. The genes are TRBV19 and TRBJ1-2; D not resolved. Germline V lookup: CDR1 LNHDA, CDR2 SQIVND (reference sequence). Trimming cost V 6 bases and J 3 bases, with 20 bases left between them. This CDR3 has 16 residues. The CDR3 nucleotides are TGTGCCAGTAGACCGCAAGTCGGTCCGTTCGACTATGGCTACACCTTC. It specifies CASRPQVGPFDYGYTF.

J is TRBJ1-1 and V is TRBV18; D is undetermined. Per the germline V gene, CDR1 is KGHSH and CDR2 is LQKENI. This CDR3 contains 16 residues. V dropped 5 bases and J dropped 3 bases, with 19 bases sitting between them. This CDR3 reads CASSSTSNGWDTEAFF. For the CDR3, the DNA is TGTGCCAGCTCATCCACCTCTAACGGGTGGGACACTGAAGCTTTCTTT.

The V gene is TRBV19, the J gene TRBJ2-3; 7 nucleotides agree with TRBD2. The CDR3 totals 16 residues. The J segment lost 2 bases and the V segment lost 5 bases, leaving 10 bases of the junction unmatched. Germline-derived CDR1 and CDR2 are LNHDA and SQIVND (reference sequence). The CDR3 DNA sequence: TGTGCCAGTAGTCTGGGGGGGTGGTTGTCCACAGATACGCAGTATTTT. Amino acid sequence: CASSLGGWLSTDTQYF.

CDR3 coding DNA: TGTGCCAGCAGCTCGCGAAGTTTCGCAGATACGCAGTATTTT. It encodes CASSSRSFADTQYF. V gene TRBV27 combines with J gene TRBJ2-3, with D unresolved. The CDR3 sequence is 14 residues long. Trimming pared 6 bases from V and 4 bases from J, leaving 14 bases between. CDR1 and CDR2 from the germline V gene are MNHEY and SMNVEV (reference sequence).

This chain links TRBV19 with TRBJ1-2; D not resolved. The CDR3 has 15 residues. Looked up from germline, CDR1 is LNHDA and CDR2 is SQIVND (reference sequence). Trimming shortened V by 5 bases and J by 5 bases, and 18 bases separated the two germline ends. CDR3 residues: CASSPQQGGYYGYTF. Written as DNA, the CDR3 is TGTGCCAGTAGTCCACAACAAGGAGGGTATTATGGCTACACCTTC. The entire variable domain, with the rest obtained from reference TRBV19 and TRBJ1-2, is as follows: DGGITQSPKYLFRKEGQNVTLSCEQNLNHDAMYWYRQDPGQGLRLIYYSQIVNDFQKGDIAEGYSVSREKKESFPLTVTSAQKNPTAFYLCASSPQQGGYYGYTFGSGTRLTVV.

The chain combines TRBV4-1 with TRBJ1-1, with D possibly being TRBD1 (6 bases). The CDR3 runs to 11 residues. V lost 8 bases and J lost 4, with 8 bases in between. The germline V gene encodes CDR1 MGHRA and CDR2 YSYEKL. The CDR3 here is CASQGSTEAFF. As DNA, the CDR3 is TGCGCCAGCCAGGGGAGCACTGAAGCTTTCTTT.

This chain links TRBV6-5 with TRBJ1-6; D not certain. V was trimmed by 0 bases and J by 7 bases, leaving 10 bases between them. The germline V gene encodes CDR1 MNHEY and CDR2 SVGAGI. The CDR3 is made up of 15 amino acids. The CDR3 sequence: CASSYSRRANSPLHF. In DNA form, the CDR3 reads TGTGCCAGCAGTTACTCGAGGAGGGCAAATTCACCCCTCCACTTT.

The V and J genes are TRBV2 and TRBJ1-6; possible D gene TRBD1, 5 bases. The V end was cut by 1 base, the J end by 5 bases, with 9 bases between. The CDR3 runs to 15 residues. Germline V gene sequence: CDR1 SNHLY, CDR2 FYNNEI. This chain's CDR3 is CASSEGGVHNSPLHF. As DNA, the CDR3 is TGTGCCAGCAGTGAAGGGGGCGTACATAATTCACCCCTCCACTTT.

This clone appeared once. This chain connects TRBV10-1 to TRBJ2-1; 8 nucleotides line up with TRBD2. V trimming: 3 bases; J trimming: 1 base; junction bases outside the gene matches: 5. The V gene's germline CDR1 is WNHNN and CDR2 SYGVQD (reference sequence). This CDR3 has 16 amino acids. Written as DNA, the CDR3 is TGCGCCAGCAGTGATTCAAGCGGGGGATCCTACAATGAGCAGTTCTTC. Its translation is CASSDSSGGSYNEQFF.

The CDR3 bases are TGTGCCAGCAGCTTAGGAGCCGGTGGGGTACAGGGTTATGGCTACACCTTC. Translated, it gives CASSLGAGGVQGYGYTF. The chain is built from TRBV7-2 and TRBJ1-2; maybe TRBD1 (6 bases). Trimming removed 1 base at V and 5 bases at J, with 20 bases between. CDR1 is SGHTA and CDR2 is FQGNSA in the germline V gene. This CDR3 region has 17 residues.

The chain employs TRBV9 and TRBJ1-2; the D gene is possibly TRBD1 (5 bases). Germline V CDR1 and CDR2: SGDLS, YYNGEE. CDR3 length equals 16 residues. V was pared by 4 bases and J by 5 bases, with 21 bases between. Here the CDR3 reads CASSPWGGSGDYGYTF. DNA of the CDR3: TGTGCCAGCAGCCCGTGGGGGGGGTCCGGCGATTATGGCTACACCTTC.

The chain joins TRBV27 to TRBJ2-7, with 8 nucleotides matching TRBD1. The V gene end was trimmed by 5 bases and the J gene end by 4 bases; junction bases not matched to a gene: 10. This CDR3 comprises 15 residues. From germline, CDR1 is MNHEY and CDR2 SMNVEV (reference sequence). CDR3 sequence (DNA): TGTGCCAGCAGTCTAAGACCAACAGGGGGGTACGAGCAGTACTTC. As protein: CASSLRPTGGYEQYF.

This sequence joins TRBV28 and TRBJ2-3, with a weak D call TRBD2 (6 bases). CDR3 length: 16 amino acids. V lost 5 bases and J lost 5, with 20 bases in between. Germline V CDR1 and CDR2: MDHEN, SYDVKM. This CDR3 is CASSRLDNRGGDTQYF. CDR3 DNA sequence: TGTGCCAGCAGTCGATTGGACAACCGGGGAGGAGATACGCAGTATTTT.

Points on this clone: Other DNA sequences in this specimen translate into the identical CDR3. The V and J genes are TRBV18 and TRBJ1-1; TRBD1 is a possible D gene (5 bases). Trimming shortened V by 1 base and J by 7 bases, and 10 bases separated the two germline ends. This CDR3 contains 13 residues. Germline V lookup: CDR1 KGHSH, CDR2 LQKENI. The CDR3 DNA sequence: TGTGCCAGCTCACCACGAACGGGGGATGAAGCTTTCTTT. Translation gives CASSPRTGDEAFF.

The chain has TRBV5-1 and TRBJ2-7, with TRBD1 matching over 9 bases. This CDR3 is 15 amino acids long. Germline V gives CDR1 SGHRS, CDR2 YFSETQ. The V segment lost 4 bases and the J segment 4 bases; nucleotides outside the gene matches: 9. CDR3 amino acids: CASSARQGVTYEQYF. The CDR3 bases are TGCGCCAGCAGCGCGCGACAGGGGGTAACTTACGAGCAGTACTTC.

V usage is TRBV11-2 and J usage is TRBJ2-1; D remains ambiguous. CDR1 SGHAT and CDR2 FQNNGV come from the germline V gene. The CDR3 has 15 residues. V lost 1 base to trimming and J lost 6 bases, with 13 bases between them. The CDR3 here is CASSLGQNPGNEQFF. The CDR3 coding sequence is TGTGCCAGCAGCTTAGGGCAAAACCCAGGCAATGAGCAGTTCTTC.

This clone turned up a few times. The V call is TRBV6-5, the J call TRBJ1-4, with 8 positions matching TRBD1. The trim removed 5 bases at V and 7 bases at J, leaving 6 bases unmatched. This CDR3 is built from 14 residues. Germline loops: CDR1 MNHEY, CDR2 SVGAGI. CDR3 protein: CASSQDREGEKLFF. DNA for the CDR3: TGTGCCAGCAGTCAGGACAGGGAAGGTGAAAAACTGTTTTTT.

V gene TRBV30 combines with J gene TRBJ2-1; a weak D match, TRBD1 (5 bases). The CDR3 has 11 amino acids. Germline V gives CDR1 GTSNPN, CDR2 SVGIG (reference sequence). With 4 bases removed from V and 7 bases from J, the gap between germline ends came to 8 bases. Here the CDR3 reads CAWTGWNEQFF. The CDR3 DNA reads TGTGCCTGGACAGGGTGGAATGAGCAGTTCTTC.

V usage is TRBV7-9 and J usage is TRBJ1-1, with 10 bases identical to TRBD1. This CDR3 comprises 18 residues. The germline gives CDR1 SEHNR, CDR2 FQNEAQ (reference sequence). Trimming at V came to 1 base and at J to 0 bases, leaving 8 bases not matched to a gene. The CDR3 region has the DNA TGTGCCAGCAGCTTAGGGTCGGGACAGGGGTGGATGAACACTGAAGCTTTCTTT. This encodes CASSLGSGQGWMNTEAFF.

This chain joins TRBV19 and TRBJ1-5; D perhaps matches TRBD1 (6 bases). This CDR3 is built from 18 residues. From germline, CDR1 is LNHDA and CDR2 SQIVND (reference sequence). Trimming took off 7 bases at V and 3 bases at J, with 25 bases between the two ends. CDR3 bases: TGTGCCAGTAACGACAGGAGCCTCAGAATGCTCTCCAATCAGCCCCAGCATTTT. Translated, it gives CASNDRSLRMLSNQPQHF. The full variable domain, in which reference TRBV19 and TRBJ1-5 provide the parts outside the CDR3, is DGGITQSPKYLFRKEGQNVTLSCEQNLNHDAMYWYRQDPGQGLRLIYYSQIVNDFQKGDIAEGYSVSREKKESFPLTVTSAQKNPTAFYLCASNDRSLRMLSNQPQHFGDGTRLSIL.

V usage is TRBV28 and J usage is TRBJ2-7, with D tentatively TRBD1 (6 bases). The CDR3 consists of 14 residues. Trimming removed 8 bases at V and 4 bases at J, with 18 bases between. Looked up from germline, CDR1 is MDHEN and CDR2 is SYDVKM. For the CDR3, the DNA is TGTGCCAGCTCCTCGAGGGGACACACATACGAGCAGTACTTC. It is translated as CASSSRGHTYEQYF.

This chain links TRBV5-1 with TRBJ1-4, with D hard to call. The CDR3 has 14 amino acids. CDR1 is SGHRS and CDR2 is YFSETQ in the germline V gene. Trimming removed 0 bases at V and 11 bases at J, with 14 bases between. The CDR3 protein is CASSLDGSAGKLFF. DNA of the CDR3: TGCGCCAGCAGCTTGGACGGCTCAGCGGGGAAACTGTTTTTT.